The present T cell receptor beta chain was sequenced within a study of tumor-infiltrating lymphocytes in localized non-small cell lung cancer. Study details: Each patient gave resected tumor and non-adjacent uninvolved lung tissue.

This clone came up a few times. V lost 1 base and J 4 bases, leaving 15 bases between the germline ends. The germline CDR1 and CDR2 sequences are SGHKS and YYEKEE (reference sequence). This CDR3 is built from 15 residues. Profiling relied on immunoSEQ multiplex PCR, and the TCRdb table lists in-frame clones only, not all of them. The profile shows 17,000 or so clones, around 79% of them singletons. The origin of this receptor is a human donor with non-small cell lung cancer. This chain joins TRBV5-5 and TRBJ2-7; possibly TRBD2 for D (5 bases). The sequenced sample consisted of lung tumor tissue. This CDR3 is CASSLSPSSGYEQYF. CDR3 coding DNA: TGTGCCAGCAGCTTGTCTCCATCCTCGGGGTACGAGCAGTACTTC.